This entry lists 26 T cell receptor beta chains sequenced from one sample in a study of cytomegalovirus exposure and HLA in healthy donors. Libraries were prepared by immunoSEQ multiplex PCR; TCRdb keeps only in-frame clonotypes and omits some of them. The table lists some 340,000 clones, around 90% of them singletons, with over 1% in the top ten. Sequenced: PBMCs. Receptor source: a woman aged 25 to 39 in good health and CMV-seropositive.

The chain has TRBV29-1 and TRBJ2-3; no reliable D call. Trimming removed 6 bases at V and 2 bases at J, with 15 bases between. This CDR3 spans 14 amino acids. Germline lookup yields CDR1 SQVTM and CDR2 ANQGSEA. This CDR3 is CSVGYPDATDTQYF. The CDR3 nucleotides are TGCAGCGTCGGCTACCCCGACGCCACAGATACGCAGTATTTT.

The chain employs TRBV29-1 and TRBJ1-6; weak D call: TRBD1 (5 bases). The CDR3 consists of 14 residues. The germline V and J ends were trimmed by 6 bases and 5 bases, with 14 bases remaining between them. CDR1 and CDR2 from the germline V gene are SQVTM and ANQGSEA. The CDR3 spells CSVRTGTDNSPLHF. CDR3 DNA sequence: TGCAGCGTGAGAACCGGGACGGATAATTCACCCCTCCACTTT.

CDR3 in DNA: TGTGCCAGCAGCTCGATTGCGGGGATCTATGAGCAGTTCTTC. Translating gives CASSSIAGIYEQFF. The chain carries TRBV11-2 and TRBJ2-1, with D possibly being TRBD2 (6 bases). This CDR3 is built from 14 residues. The V and J ends lost 4 bases and 8 bases respectively, with 15 bases between them. Germline values: CDR1 SGHAT, CDR2 FQNNGV.

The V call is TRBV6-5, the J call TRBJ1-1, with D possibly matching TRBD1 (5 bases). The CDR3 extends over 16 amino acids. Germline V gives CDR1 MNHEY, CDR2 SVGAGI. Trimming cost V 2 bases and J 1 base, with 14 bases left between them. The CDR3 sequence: CASSYGDGLKNTEAFF. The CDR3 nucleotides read TGTGCCAGCAGTTACGGGGACGGACTTAAGAACACTGAAGCTTTCTTT.

CDR3 amino acids: CATSRAQPGGRAKSTDTQYF. DNA of the CDR3: TGTGCCACCAGCAGAGCCCAGCCGGGGGGGAGAGCGAAGTCCACAGATACGCAGTATTTT. The chain combines TRBV15 with TRBJ2-3, with 8 bases fitting TRBD2. This CDR3 has 20 amino acids. V gave up 1 base and J gave up 2 bases; unmatched junction bases: 17. Germline values: CDR1 LNHNV, CDR2 YYDKDF (reference sequence).

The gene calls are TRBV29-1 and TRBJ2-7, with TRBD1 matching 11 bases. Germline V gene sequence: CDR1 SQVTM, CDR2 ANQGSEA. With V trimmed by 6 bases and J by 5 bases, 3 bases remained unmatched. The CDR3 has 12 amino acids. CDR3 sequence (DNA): TGCAGCGTGAGGACAGGGGGCGACGAGCAGTACTTC. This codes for CSVRTGGDEQYF.

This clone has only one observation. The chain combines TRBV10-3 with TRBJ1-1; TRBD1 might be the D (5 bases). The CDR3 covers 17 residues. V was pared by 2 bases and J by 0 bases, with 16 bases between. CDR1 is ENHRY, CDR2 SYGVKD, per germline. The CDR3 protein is CAISERMGVALNTEAFF. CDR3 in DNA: TGTGCCATCAGTGAGAGGATGGGGGTGGCCTTGAACACTGAAGCTTTCTTT.

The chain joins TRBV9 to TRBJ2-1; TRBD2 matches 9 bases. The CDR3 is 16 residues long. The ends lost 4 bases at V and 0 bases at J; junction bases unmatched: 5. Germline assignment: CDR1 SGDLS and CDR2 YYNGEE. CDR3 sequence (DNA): TGTGCCAGCAGCCCCCCTAGCGGGGTCTCCTACAATGAGCAGTTCTTC. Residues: CASSPPSGVSYNEQFF.

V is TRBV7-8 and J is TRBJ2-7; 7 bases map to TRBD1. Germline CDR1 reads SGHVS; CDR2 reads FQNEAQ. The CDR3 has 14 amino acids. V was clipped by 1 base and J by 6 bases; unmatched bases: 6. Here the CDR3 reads CASSLGGGRGEQYF. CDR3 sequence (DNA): TGTGCCAGCAGCTTAGGAGGGGGCAGGGGCGAGCAGTACTTC.

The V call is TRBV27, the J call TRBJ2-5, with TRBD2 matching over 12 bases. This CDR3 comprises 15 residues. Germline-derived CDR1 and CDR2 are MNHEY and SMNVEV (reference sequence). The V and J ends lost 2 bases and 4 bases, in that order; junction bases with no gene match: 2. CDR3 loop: CASSLGLAGLETQYF. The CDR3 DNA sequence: TGTGCCAGCAGTTTAGGACTAGCGGGACTAGAGACCCAGTACTTC.

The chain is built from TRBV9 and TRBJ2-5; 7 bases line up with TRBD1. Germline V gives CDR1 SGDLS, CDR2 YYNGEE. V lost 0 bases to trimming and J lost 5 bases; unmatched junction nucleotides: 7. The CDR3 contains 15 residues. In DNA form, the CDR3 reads TGTGCCAGCAGCGTAGACAACAGGGGATTCGAGACCCAGTACTTC. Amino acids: CASSVDNRGFETQYF.

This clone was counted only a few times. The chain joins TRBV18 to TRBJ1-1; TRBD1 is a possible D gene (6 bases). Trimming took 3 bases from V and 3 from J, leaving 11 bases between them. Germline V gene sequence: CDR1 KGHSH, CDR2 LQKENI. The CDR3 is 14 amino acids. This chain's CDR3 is CASSPEQGHTEAFF. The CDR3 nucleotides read TGTGCCAGCTCACCGGAGCAGGGGCACACTGAAGCTTTCTTT. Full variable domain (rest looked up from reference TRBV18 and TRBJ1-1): NAGVMQNPRHLVRRRGQEARLRCSPMKGHSHVYWYRQLPEEGLKFMVYLQKENIIDESGMPKERFSAEFPKEGPSILRIQQVVRGDSAAYFCASSPEQGHTEAFFGQGTRLTVV.

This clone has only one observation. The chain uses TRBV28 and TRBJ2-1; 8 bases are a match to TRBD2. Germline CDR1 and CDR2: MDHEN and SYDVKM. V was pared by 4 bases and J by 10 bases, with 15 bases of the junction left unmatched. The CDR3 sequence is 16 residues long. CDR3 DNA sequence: TGTGCCAGCAGTTATCCACGGGGCGGGAGGCCGTCGGAGCAGTTCTTC. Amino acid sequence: CASSYPRGGRPSEQFF.

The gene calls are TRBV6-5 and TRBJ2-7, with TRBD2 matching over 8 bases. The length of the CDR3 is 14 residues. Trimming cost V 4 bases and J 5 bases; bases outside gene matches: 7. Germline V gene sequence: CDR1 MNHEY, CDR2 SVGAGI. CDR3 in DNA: TGTGCCAGCAGTTTCCGGGGGGGCGTCGACGAGCAGTACTTC. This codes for CASSFRGGVDEQYF.

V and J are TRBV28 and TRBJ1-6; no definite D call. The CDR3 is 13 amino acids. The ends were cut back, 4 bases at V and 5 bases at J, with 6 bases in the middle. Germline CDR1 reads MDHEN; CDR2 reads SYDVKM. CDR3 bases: TGTGCCAGCAGTTCAATCCATAATTCACCCCTCCACTTT. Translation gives CASSSIHNSPLHF.

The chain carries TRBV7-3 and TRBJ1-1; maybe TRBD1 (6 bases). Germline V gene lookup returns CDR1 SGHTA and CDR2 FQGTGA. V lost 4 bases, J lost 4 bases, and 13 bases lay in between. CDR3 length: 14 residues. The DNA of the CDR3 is TGTGCCAGCAGCTCCAGGGGAAGTAGCACTGAAGCTTTCTTT. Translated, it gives CASSSRGSSTEAFF.

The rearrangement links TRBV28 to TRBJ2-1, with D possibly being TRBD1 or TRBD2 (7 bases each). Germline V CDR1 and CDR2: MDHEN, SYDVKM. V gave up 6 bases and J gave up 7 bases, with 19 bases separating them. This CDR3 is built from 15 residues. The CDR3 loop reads CASSQAGGGLNEQFF. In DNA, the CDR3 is TGTGCCAGCAGCCAGGCAGGGGGGGGCCTTAATGAGCAGTTCTTC.

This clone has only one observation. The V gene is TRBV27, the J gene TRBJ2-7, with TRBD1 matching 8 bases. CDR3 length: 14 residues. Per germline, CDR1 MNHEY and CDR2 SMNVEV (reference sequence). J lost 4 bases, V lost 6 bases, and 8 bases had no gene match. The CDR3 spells CASRDRVGVYEQYF. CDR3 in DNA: TGTGCCAGCAGGGACAGGGTCGGGGTGTACGAGCAGTACTTC.

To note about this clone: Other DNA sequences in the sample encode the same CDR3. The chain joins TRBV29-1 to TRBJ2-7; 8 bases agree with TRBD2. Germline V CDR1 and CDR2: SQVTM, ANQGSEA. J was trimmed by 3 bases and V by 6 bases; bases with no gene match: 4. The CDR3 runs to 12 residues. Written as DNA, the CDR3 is TGCAGCGTGGGGGCGGGGGGCTACGAGCAGTACTTC. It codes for CSVGAGGYEQYF.

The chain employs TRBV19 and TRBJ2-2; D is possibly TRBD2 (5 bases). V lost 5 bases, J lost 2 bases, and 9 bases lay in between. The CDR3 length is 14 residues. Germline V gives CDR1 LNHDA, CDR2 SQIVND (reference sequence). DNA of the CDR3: TGTGCCAGTAGTCAGCGGACTAACACCGGGGAGCTGTTTTTT. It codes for CASSQRTNTGELFF.

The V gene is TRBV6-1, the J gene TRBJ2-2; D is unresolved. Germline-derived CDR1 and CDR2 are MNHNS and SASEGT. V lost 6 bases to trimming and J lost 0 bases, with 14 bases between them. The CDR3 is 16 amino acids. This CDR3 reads CASSEKGPTNTGELFF. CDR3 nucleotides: TGTGCCAGCAGCGAAAAAGGCCCCACGAACACCGGGGAGCTGTTTTTT.

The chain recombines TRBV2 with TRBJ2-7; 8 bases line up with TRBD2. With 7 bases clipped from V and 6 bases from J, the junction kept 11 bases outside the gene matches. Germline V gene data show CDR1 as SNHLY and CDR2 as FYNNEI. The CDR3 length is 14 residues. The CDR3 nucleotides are TGTGCCAGCATGGGACTAGTGGAGACCCCCGAGCAGTACTTC. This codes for CASMGLVETPEQYF.

This CDR3 reads CAWSASRVSNQPQHF. In DNA form, the CDR3 reads TGTGCCTGGAGTGCGTCCAGGGTAAGCAATCAGCCCCAGCATTTT. The genes are TRBV30 and TRBJ1-5; a weak D match, TRBD1 (5 bases). Between the trimmed V and J ends, which lost 1 base and 1 base, there was a span of 11 bases. Per germline, CDR1 GTSNPN and CDR2 SVGIG (reference sequence). The CDR3 is made up of 15 amino acids.

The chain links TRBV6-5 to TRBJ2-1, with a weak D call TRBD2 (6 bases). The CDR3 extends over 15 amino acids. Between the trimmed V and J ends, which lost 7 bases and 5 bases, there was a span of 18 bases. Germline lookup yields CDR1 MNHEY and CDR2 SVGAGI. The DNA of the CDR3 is TGTGCCAGCAAAAAAGTGGGGGGTAGGGACAATGAGCAGTTCTTC. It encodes CASKKVGGRDNEQFF.

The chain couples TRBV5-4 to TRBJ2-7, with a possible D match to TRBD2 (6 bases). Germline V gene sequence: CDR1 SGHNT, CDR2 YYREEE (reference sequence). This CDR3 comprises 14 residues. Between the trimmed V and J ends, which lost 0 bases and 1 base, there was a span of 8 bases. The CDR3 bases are TGTGCCAGCAGCTTGGTGGACTATTCCTACGAGCAGTACTTC. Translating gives CASSLVDYSYEQYF.

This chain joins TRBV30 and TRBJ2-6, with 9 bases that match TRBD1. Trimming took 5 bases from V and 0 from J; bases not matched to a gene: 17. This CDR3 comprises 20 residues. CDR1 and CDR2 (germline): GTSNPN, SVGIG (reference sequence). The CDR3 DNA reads TGTGCCTGGGGTGACTATTCCTTAGGACAGGGGAACTCTGGGGCCAACGTCCTGACTTTC. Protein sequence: CAWGDYSLGQGNSGANVLTF.